One and the same sample provided the 27 T cell receptor beta chains below, sequenced in a study of OX40 agonist ivuxolimab in advanced cancers. The repertoire was sequenced with immunoSEQ multiplex PCR; TCRdb's copy has only in-frame clones and lacks some. Of tens of thousands of clones in the sample, about nine tenths were seen once. The sequenced sample was CD4+ or CD8+ T cells sorted from blood, obtained in a trial of the OX40 agonist ivuxolimab. These receptors all stem from an adult with an advanced solid tumor such as melanoma, head and neck, liver or kidney cancer.

V gene TRBV10-1 combines with J gene TRBJ2-3; no clear D gene. The CDR3 has 17 amino acids. V lost 0 bases, J lost 1 base, and 14 bases lay in between. Germline loops: CDR1 WNHNN, CDR2 SYGVQD (reference sequence). This chain's CDR3 is CASSESGWALGTDTQYF. The CDR3 bases are TGCGCCAGCAGTGAGTCAGGTTGGGCTTTGGGCACAGATACGCAGTATTTT.

The rearrangement links TRBV2 to TRBJ2-3; TRBD1 might be the D (5 bases). V was trimmed by 0 bases and J by 2 bases, leaving 9 bases between them. The CDR3 has 15 residues. Germline assignment: CDR1 SNHLY and CDR2 FYNNEI. The CDR3 loop is CASSEAQGFTDTQYF. CDR3 bases: TGTGCCAGCAGTGAAGCGCAGGGATTCACAGATACGCAGTATTTT.

The V call is TRBV6-5, the J call TRBJ2-1; D possibly corresponds to TRBD2 (5 bases). The CDR3 is 15 amino acids. Trimming shortened V by 6 bases and J by 2 bases, and 14 bases separated the two germline ends. From germline, CDR1 is MNHEY and CDR2 SVGAGI. Here the CDR3 DNA reads TGTGCCAGCAGCGGTACTAGGGAAACCTACAATGAGCAGTTCTTC. Its translation is CASSGTRETYNEQFF.

The chain combines TRBV5-4 with TRBJ1-2; 8 nucleotides agree with TRBD1. Per germline, CDR1 SGHNT and CDR2 YYREEE (reference sequence). The CDR3 is made up of 15 amino acids. The V segment lost 0 bases and the J segment 5 bases; nucleotides outside the gene matches: 6. CDR3 in DNA: TGTGCCAGCAGCTTGGCACCGGACAGGGTTTATGGCTACACCTTC. Its translation: CASSLAPDRVYGYTF.

The chain uses TRBV19 and TRBJ2-3, with TRBD2 matching over 9 bases. Germline-derived CDR1 and CDR2 are LNHDA and SQIVND (reference sequence). Trimming removed 9 bases from V and 0 bases from J; junction bases left unmatched: 10. The CDR3 consists of 16 residues. The CDR3 DNA reads as TGTGCCAGCGCCCGGGCTAGCGGGGTTAGCACAGATACGCAGTATTTT. Its protein is CASARASGVSTDTQYF.

The gene calls are TRBV5-1 and TRBJ2-3, with no clear D. The germline V gene has CDR1 SGHRS and CDR2 YFSETQ. The CDR3 loop spans 14 amino acids. The germline V and J ends were trimmed by 2 bases and 3 bases, with 10 bases remaining between them. The CDR3 sequence is CASSLGLKTDTQYF. For the CDR3, the DNA is TGCGCCAGCAGCTTAGGCCTGAAGACAGATACGCAGTATTTT.

CDR3 sequence (DNA): TGCGCCAGCAGCTCGTTACAGGGTAGGGAGACCCAGTACTTC. Its protein is CASSSLQGRETQYF. The chain joins TRBV4-1 to TRBJ2-5; weak D call: TRBD1 (6 bases). Germline loops: CDR1 MGHRA, CDR2 YSYEKL. V was clipped by 5 bases and J by 5 bases, with 15 bases between them. The CDR3 runs 14 residues.

This chain connects TRBV5-1 to TRBJ2-2; D is undetermined. The CDR3 length is 17 residues. Trimming cost V 2 bases and J 1 base, with 15 bases left between them. Germline CDR1 reads SGHRS; CDR2 reads YFSETQ. CDR3 nucleotide sequence: TGCGCCAGCAGCTTCTTAACTCCTCAGAAGAACACCGGGGAGCTGTTTTTT. Residues: CASSFLTPQKNTGELFF.

Only one count was recorded for this clone. An end of the junction does not agree with germline; a read error may underlie this. The rearrangement joins TRBV2 to TRBJ1-2, with a possible D match to TRBD1 (6 bases). CDR3 length equals 12 residues. Germline values: CDR1 SNHLY, CDR2 FYNNEI. The CDR3 region is CASTEWGAGYTF. CDR3 nucleotide sequence: TGTGCCAGCACTGAATGGGGGGCTGGCTACACCTTC.

V usage is TRBV5-1 and J usage is TRBJ2-1; 8 bases are shared with TRBD2. The CDR3 is 15 amino acids. V lost 4 bases to trimming and J lost 7 bases; unmatched junction nucleotides: 10. Germline loops: CDR1 SGHRS, CDR2 YFSETQ. This CDR3 is CASSDTRTSRNEQFF. The DNA for the CDR3 is TGCGCCAGCAGCGACACACGGACTAGCAGGAATGAGCAGTTCTTC.

The chain uses TRBV19 and TRBJ2-1, with 7 bases that match TRBD1. The V and J ends lost 3 bases and 10 bases, in that order; junction bases with no gene match: 9. The V gene's germline CDR1 is LNHDA and CDR2 SQIVND (reference sequence). CDR3 size: 14 residues. CDR3 sequence reads: CASSITGVAMEQFF. CDR3 sequence (DNA): TGTGCCAGTAGTATCACAGGGGTAGCAATGGAGCAGTTCTTC.

The chain joins TRBV28 to TRBJ1-1; D unclear. This CDR3 spans 12 amino acids. V was pared by 2 bases and J by 11 bases, with 12 bases between. Looked up from germline, CDR1 is MDHEN and CDR2 is SYDVKM. The CDR3 sequence is CASSLPGPSAFF. CDR3 nucleotide sequence: TGTGCCAGCAGTTTACCAGGACCCTCCGCTTTCTTT.

The rearrangement uses TRBV27 and TRBJ2-3; 7 bases map to TRBD1. This CDR3 has 15 residues. The germline V gene has CDR1 MNHEY and CDR2 SMNVEV (reference sequence). The V segment lost 2 bases and the J segment 1 base; nucleotides outside the gene matches: 3. Here the CDR3 reads CASSLGDRRTDTQYF. The CDR3 bases are TGTGCCAGCAGTTTAGGGGACAGACGCACAGATACGCAGTATTTT.

The rearrangement links TRBV6-6 to TRBJ2-7; tentative D call: TRBD2 (5 bases). There are 14 residues in the CDR3. The ends were cut back, 2 bases at V and 1 base at J, with 9 bases in the middle. CDR1 and CDR2 from the germline V gene are MNHNY and SVGAGI (reference sequence). As DNA, the CDR3 is TGTGCCAGCAGTTACGGTCCGGGGTCCTACGAGCAGTACTTC. Encoded protein: CASSYGPGSYEQYF.

A single count supports this clone. The chain couples TRBV28 to TRBJ2-7; 9 positions match TRBD2. CDR1 is MDHEN, CDR2 SYDVKM, per germline. The CDR3 is 15 amino acids. The junction had 7 bases not matched to a gene; V was cut back by 6 bases and J by 1 base. The CDR3 loop is CASSTTSGFSYEQYF. CDR3 sequence (DNA): TGTGCCAGCAGCACCACTAGCGGGTTTTCCTACGAGCAGTACTTC.

The chain combines TRBV19 with TRBJ1-3; D gene uncertain. Trimming left V 0 bases short and J 4 bases short, with 10 bases between. Germline assignment: CDR1 LNHDA and CDR2 SQIVND (reference sequence). The CDR3 spans 15 residues. As DNA, the CDR3 is TGTGCCAGTAGTATAGATGCCAGCTTCGGAAACACCATATATTTT. It translates to CASSIDASFGNTIYF.

The J gene is TRBJ1-2, the V gene TRBV5-5; D might be TRBD1 (5 bases). Germline V CDR1 and CDR2: SGHKS, YYEKEE (reference sequence). The V end was cut by 0 bases, the J end by 4 bases, with 13 bases between. CDR3 length equals 15 residues. This CDR3 is CASSLAGTETYGYTF. CDR3 DNA sequence: TGTGCCAGCAGCTTGGCCGGGACCGAGACCTATGGCTACACCTTC.

The V call is TRBV7-9, the J call TRBJ2-5; D is ambiguous. This CDR3 spans 15 amino acids. The germline CDR1 and CDR2 sequences are SEHNR and FQNEAQ (reference sequence). V dropped 0 bases and J dropped 1 base, with 9 bases sitting between them. CDR3 DNA: TGTGCCAGCAGCTTAGCGGGCGGAACCCAAGAGACCCAGTACTTC. Translation: CASSLAGGTQETQYF.

This chain connects TRBV4-2 to TRBJ2-1; D unclear. The CDR3 has 17 amino acids. Between the trimmed V and J ends, which lost 0 bases and 2 bases, there was a span of 14 bases. From germline, CDR1 is LGHNA and CDR2 YNFKEQ. CDR3 bases: TGTGCCAGCAGCCAAGATCGTGGTCTACCGACCTACAATGAGCAGTTCTTC. This encodes CASSQDRGLPTYNEQFF.

A note on this clone: The final CDR3 position lacks the conserved phenylalanine or tryptophan, pointing to a likely read error. The DNA is omitted, as the CDR3 cannot be located on it reliably, and the CDR3 follows TCRdb's listing. The chain is built from TRBV20-1 and TRBJ1-2. Both ends counted, the CDR3 spans 11 residues. Germline CDR1 reads DFQATT; CDR2 reads SNEGSKA (reference sequence). The CDR3: CSASAGASATL.

The chain recombines TRBV19 with TRBJ1-5, with D perhaps matching TRBD1 (5 bases). Germline assignment: CDR1 LNHDA and CDR2 SQIVND (reference sequence). CDR3 length: 15 residues. V was shortened by 6 bases and J by 4 bases, with 16 bases between the two germline ends. The CDR3 DNA reads TGTGCCAGTAGGATTCAGGGAGAGAAAAATCAGCCCCAGCATTTT. It yields the protein CASRIQGEKNQPQHF. The full variable domain, completed using reference TRBV19 and TRBJ1-5, is DGGITQSPKYLFRKEGQNVTLSCEQNLNHDAMYWYRQDPGQGLRLIYYSQIVNDFQKGDIAEGYSVSREKKESFPLTVTSAQKNPTAFYLCASRIQGEKNQPQHFGDGTRLSIL.

This sequence joins TRBV19 and TRBJ2-7; 10 nucleotides agree with TRBD2. Unmatched junction bases numbered 7, after V lost 5 bases and J lost 0 bases. Germline CDR1 reads LNHDA; CDR2 reads SQIVND (reference sequence). The CDR3 length is 16 residues. The CDR3 protein is CASSLRTSGVSYEQYF. CDR3 coding DNA: TGTGCCAGTAGTCTCAGGACTAGCGGCGTCTCCTACGAGCAGTACTTC.

This sequence joins TRBV6-1 and TRBJ1-5; D is perhaps TRBD1 (5 bases). The germline CDR1 and CDR2 sequences are MNHNS and SASEGT. V lost 11 bases, J lost 1 base, and 15 bases lay in between. The CDR3 extends over 14 amino acids. The CDR3 DNA is TGTGCCGGGGGGGGGTCAAGGAGCAATCAGCCCCAGCATTTT. Translation: CAGGGSRSNQPQHF.

The rearrangement links TRBV19 to TRBJ2-3; no clear D gene. V lost 6 bases to trimming and J lost 8 bases, with 21 bases between them. Germline assignment: CDR1 LNHDA and CDR2 SQIVND (reference sequence). The CDR3 runs to 15 residues. As DNA, the CDR3 is TGTGCCAGTAGCTTTGATGACGGACCCCTGGTTACGCAGTATTTT. Translation gives CASSFDDGPLVTQYF. The full variable domain, in which reference TRBV19 and TRBJ2-3 provide the parts outside the CDR3, is DGGITQSPKYLFRKEGQNVTLSCEQNLNHDAMYWYRQDPGQGLRLIYYSQIVNDFQKGDIAEGYSVSREKKESFPLTVTSAQKNPTAFYLCASSFDDGPLVTQYFGPGTRLTVL.

The chain links TRBV9 to TRBJ2-7, with a possible D match to TRBD2 (5 bases). V lost 5 bases and J 1 base, leaving 13 bases between the germline ends. The CDR3 sequence is 14 residues long. Germline V CDR1 and CDR2: SGDLS, YYNGEE. The CDR3 DNA reads TGTGCCAGCAGACCAGACCGGGGTTCCTACGAGCAGTACTTC. Its translation is CASRPDRGSYEQYF. Full variable domain (remainder filled in from reference TRBV9 and TRBJ2-7): DSGVTQTPKHLITATGQRVTLRCSPRSGDLSVYWYQQSLDQGLQFLIQYYNGEERAKGNILERFSAQQFPDLHSELNLSSLELGDSALYFCASRPDRGSYEQYFGPGTRLTVT.

This CDR3 is CASSERQPGELFF. The DNA for the CDR3 is TGCGCCAGCAGTGAGCGACAGCCCGGGGAGCTGTTTTTT. The gene calls are TRBV10-1 and TRBJ2-2; TRBD1 is a possible D gene (5 bases). The germline gives CDR1 WNHNN, CDR2 SYGVQD (reference sequence). Trimming pared 2 bases from V and 6 bases from J, leaving 7 bases between. CDR3 size: 13 residues.

The chain has TRBV28 and TRBJ2-5; TRBD1 aligns across 11 bases. Germline CDR1 reads MDHEN; CDR2 reads SYDVKM. V lost 4 bases to trimming and J lost 4 bases; unmatched junction nucleotides: 5. The CDR3 is 15 amino acids. This CDR3 reads CASSSDRGPRETQYF. CDR3 DNA: TGTGCCAGCAGTTCGGACAGGGGGCCCCGAGAGACCCAGTACTTC.